This entry lists 31 T cell receptor beta chains sequenced from one sample in a study of T cell responses to AZD1222 COVID-19 vaccine. Assay used: immunoSEQ multiplex PCR; TCRdb lists only in-frame clones, some missing. The sample holds tens of thousands of clones; roughly 80% are singletons and the top ten take over 3%. The source was peripheral blood, collected 28 days after the second AZD1222 dose. The receptors shown here come from an adult who received the AZD1222 COVID-19 vaccine.

This clone has only a few counts. V is TRBV18 and J is TRBJ2-3; 9 bases map to TRBD1. CDR1 and CDR2 from the germline V gene are KGHSH and LQKENI. The CDR3 is made up of 14 amino acids. The V gene end was trimmed by 3 bases and the J gene end by 3 bases; junction bases not matched to a gene: 1. The CDR3 nucleotides are TGTGCCAGCTCACCGGGGACAGGGACAGATACGCAGTATTTT. Amino acid sequence: CASSPGTGTDTQYF.

V is TRBV2 and J is TRBJ1-4; TRBD1 might be the D (5 bases). The CDR3 consists of 12 residues. Germline CDR1 reads SNHLY; CDR2 reads FYNNEI. The V gene lost 6 bases and the J gene lost 8 bases, with 10 bases spanning the gap. The CDR3 nucleotides are TGTGCCAGCAGAGGGGATTTGGAAAAACTGTTTTTT. Protein product: CASRGDLEKLFF.

J is TRBJ1-5 and V is TRBV16; 7 bases line up with TRBD1. The CDR3 loop spans 19 amino acids. The J segment lost 4 bases and the V segment lost 0 bases, leaving 15 bases of the junction unmatched. The germline gives CDR1 KGHSY, CDR2 FQNENV. The DNA for the CDR3 is TGTGCCAGCAGCCAATCGCAAGGAGCAGGGGGAGTTTTAAATCAGCCCCAGCATTTT. Its translation is CASSQSQGAGGVLNQPQHF.

The rearrangement joins TRBV5-1 to TRBJ2-7, with unresolved D. V lost 5 bases and J 3 bases, leaving 12 bases between the germline ends. CDR1 is SGHRS and CDR2 is YFSETQ in the germline V gene. CDR3 length equals 13 residues. In DNA form, the CDR3 reads TGCGCCAGCAGTGCTGACGTGGACTACGAGCAGTACTTC. It specifies CASSADVDYEQYF.

This clone was recorded a few times. This rearrangement joins TRBV18 to TRBJ2-5; D is perhaps TRBD1 or TRBD2 (5 bases each). The germline gives CDR1 KGHSH, CDR2 LQKENI. V was trimmed by 4 bases and J by 1 base, leaving 13 bases between them. The CDR3 consists of 15 residues. CDR3 region: CASSLDHGAQETQYF. CDR3 nucleotides: TGTGCCAGCTCACTCGACCACGGGGCCCAAGAGACCCAGTACTTC.

V usage is TRBV27 and J usage is TRBJ2-1, with 12 nucleotides matching TRBD2. Germline CDR1 is MNHEY and CDR2 is SMNVEV (reference sequence). The CDR3 contains 15 residues. Trimming took 6 bases from V and 4 from J; bases not matched to a gene: 4. The CDR3 is CASRPLAGGYNEQFF. CDR3 coding DNA: TGTGCCAGCAGACCACTAGCGGGGGGTTACAATGAGCAGTTCTTC.

The chain employs TRBV6-1 and TRBJ1-5, with D perhaps TRBD1 (5 bases). CDR1 and CDR2 from the germline V gene are MNHNS and SASEGT. Trimming shortened V by 4 bases and J by 4 bases, and 17 bases separated the two germline ends. CDR3 size: 16 residues. DNA for the CDR3: TGTGCCAGCAGTGGGGGGTGGAGGGGCCAGAATCAGCCCCAGCATTTT. It specifies CASSGGWRGQNQPQHF.

The gene calls are TRBV5-1 and TRBJ1-1; D unclear. V lost 3 bases to trimming and J lost 1 base, with 7 bases between them. Germline-derived CDR1 and CDR2 are SGHRS and YFSETQ. The length of the CDR3 is 13 residues. The CDR3 sequence: CASSWAANTEAFF. CDR3 DNA: TGCGCCAGCAGCTGGGCAGCGAACACTGAAGCTTTCTTT.

The chain couples TRBV28 to TRBJ1-1; D remains unclear. This CDR3 has 15 residues. Germline CDR1 and CDR2: MDHEN and SYDVKM. V was cut by 8 bases and J by 4 bases, with 20 bases left in between. The CDR3 DNA reads TGTGCCAGCCACCTAGCAGGCTACGAGGGCACTGAAGCTTTCTTT. Protein: CASHLAGYEGTEAFF.

The chain links TRBV6-5 to TRBJ1-2; D not resolved. The germline CDR1 and CDR2 sequences are MNHEY and SVGAGI. The V end was cut by 10 bases, the J end by 3 bases, with 12 bases between. The CDR3 is 12 residues long. The CDR3 reads CATRGGDYGYTF. The CDR3 DNA sequence: TGTGCCACGCGCGGCGGTGACTATGGCTACACCTTC.

The rearrangement joins TRBV6-5 to TRBJ1-2; D gene uncertain. Per germline, CDR1 MNHEY and CDR2 SVGAGI. V was shortened by 0 bases and J by 8 bases, with 10 bases between the two germline ends. The CDR3 covers 13 residues. CDR3 in amino acids: CASSYSISEGYTF. The DNA of the CDR3 is TGTGCCAGCAGTTACTCGATCTCAGAAGGCTACACCTTC.

The chain has TRBV6-5 and TRBJ2-5; weak D call: TRBD1 (5 bases). CDR3 length: 14 amino acids. Germline V gives CDR1 MNHEY, CDR2 SVGAGI. V lost 6 bases to trimming and J lost 2 bases, with 13 bases between them. The CDR3 DNA follows: TGTGCCAGCAGCCGACTGAGACAGCAAGAGACCCAGTACTTC. Translation gives CASSRLRQQETQYF.

This clone has a handful of counts. V gene TRBV19 combines with J gene TRBJ1-1; a weak D match, TRBD1 (6 bases). Germline assignment: CDR1 LNHDA and CDR2 SQIVND (reference sequence). This CDR3 region has 14 residues. With 3 bases removed from V and 0 bases from J, the gap between germline ends came to 8 bases. In DNA, the CDR3 is TGTGCCAGTAGTATGGGGGGCATGAACACTGAAGCTTTCTTT. Translating it yields CASSMGGMNTEAFF.

The chain couples TRBV10-3 to TRBJ1-2, with 11 nucleotides matching TRBD1. There are 12 residues in the CDR3. The V gene end was trimmed by 6 bases and the J gene end by 7 bases; junction bases not matched to a gene: 1. CDR1 is ENHRY, CDR2 SYGVKD, per germline. The CDR3 is CAISGQGAGYTF. The CDR3 DNA reads TGTGCCATCAGCGGACAGGGGGCTGGCTACACCTTC.

J is TRBJ1-6 and V is TRBV7-2; no clear D. CDR3 length equals 14 residues. V lost 2 bases and J lost 6, with 8 bases in between. Looked up from germline, CDR1 is SGHTA and CDR2 is FQGNSA. CDR3 protein: CASSLNSLNSPLHF. The CDR3 DNA reads as TGTGCCAGCAGCTTAAACAGCCTTAATTCACCCCTCCACTTT.

The J gene is TRBJ2-1, the V gene TRBV3-1 (or the pseudogene TRBV3-2), with a weak D call TRBD2 (6 bases). Per germline, CDR1 LGHDT and CDR2 YNNKEL (reference sequence). The CDR3 is 15 residues long. Trimming took 4 bases from V and 4 from J, leaving 14 bases between them. The CDR3 DNA follows: TGTGCCAGCAGCCCTACCGGGACTTCATACAATGAGCAGTTCTTC. It specifies CASSPTGTSYNEQFF.

The chain uses TRBV7-9 and TRBJ2-3, with TRBD2 as a possible D gene (6 bases). CDR1 is SEHNR and CDR2 is FQNEAQ in the germline V gene (reference sequence). The CDR3 is 13 amino acids. The ends were cut back, 8 bases at V and 4 bases at J, with 13 bases in the middle. The CDR3 reads CASGSRGSDTQYF. CDR3 nucleotide sequence: TGTGCCAGCGGGTCCCGGGGGTCAGATACGCAGTATTTT.

V is TRBV6-2 or TRBV6-3 and J is TRBJ1-3; D possibly corresponds to TRBD1 (5 bases). CDR1 is MNHEY and CDR2 is SVGEGT in the germline V gene. The germline V and J ends were trimmed by 2 bases and 0 bases, with 11 bases remaining between them. The CDR3 has 16 amino acids. CDR3 residues: CASSYDSGSSGNTIYF. CDR3 coding DNA: TGTGCCAGCAGTTACGACTCAGGGAGCTCTGGAAACACCATATATTTT.

The V gene is TRBV6-4, the J gene TRBJ2-1, with TRBD2 as a possible D gene (7 bases). The length of the CDR3 is 15 residues. CDR1 MRHNA and CDR2 SNTAGT come from the germline V gene. Trimming left V 5 bases short and J 6 bases short, with 17 bases between. CDR3 protein: CASSPGGGGFNEQFF. The CDR3 coding sequence is TGTGCCAGCAGTCCCGGTGGCGGGGGCTTCAATGAGCAGTTCTTC.

The chain couples TRBV5-1 to TRBJ2-1, with D possibly being TRBD1 (6 bases). V dropped 0 bases and J dropped 6 bases, with 16 bases sitting between them. This CDR3 spans 16 amino acids. Germline V CDR1 and CDR2: SGHRS, YFSETQ. DNA of the CDR3: TGCGCCAGCAGCTTGGGAGTGGCAGGGGCGGTCAATGAGCAGTTCTTC. Its translation is CASSLGVAGAVNEQFF.

V and J are TRBV9 and TRBJ1-1; 8 nucleotides match TRBD1. CDR1 and CDR2 from the germline V gene are SGDLS and YYNGEE. CDR3 length: 20 residues. After removal of 3 bases from V and 0 bases from J, the junction contained 19 bases not matched to a gene. CDR3 loop: CASSAGTGHPLRLMNTEAFF. CDR3 nucleotides: TGTGCCAGCAGCGCTGGGACAGGCCACCCGCTCCGTCTTATGAACACTGAAGCTTTCTTT. Combining the CDR3 with reference TRBV9 and TRBJ1-1 gives the whole variable domain DSGVTQTPKHLITATGQRVTLRCSPRSGDLSVYWYQQSLDQGLQFLIQYYNGEERAKGNILERFSAQQFPDLHSELNLSSLELGDSALYFCASSAGTGHPLRLMNTEAFFGQGTRLTVV.

J is TRBJ1-4 and V is TRBV6-2 or TRBV6-3; D may be TRBD1 (5 bases). This CDR3 has 15 residues. V was clipped by 5 bases and J by 8 bases, with 18 bases between them. The germline V gene has CDR1 MNHEY and CDR2 SVGEGT. The CDR3 region is CASSLNSGGGEKLFF. CDR3 DNA: TGTGCCAGCAGTCTGAACTCCGGTGGGGGAGAAAAACTGTTTTTT.

J is TRBJ2-1 and V is TRBV7-8; 10 bases are shared with TRBD1. Germline V CDR1 and CDR2: SGHVS, FQNEAQ. With V trimmed by 1 base and J by 6 bases, 0 bases remained unmatched. CDR3 length equals 14 residues. The CDR3 sequence is CASSLGTGGNEQFF. Here the CDR3 DNA reads TGTGCCAGCAGCTTAGGGACAGGGGGCAATGAGCAGTTCTTC. The full variable domain, completed using reference TRBV7-8 and TRBJ2-1, is GAGVSQSPRYKVAKRGQDVALRCDPISGHVSLFWYQQALGQGPEFLTYFQNEAQLDKSGLPSDRFFAERPEGSVSTLKIQRTQQEDSAVYLCASSLGTGGNEQFFGPGTRLTVL.

This clone was recorded once. V and J are TRBV19 and TRBJ2-1; the match to TRBD1 covers 7 bases. The junction had 9 bases not matched to a gene; V was cut back by 4 bases and J by 12 bases. Germline CDR1 LNHDA, CDR2 SQIVND (reference sequence). The CDR3 runs to 13 residues. CDR3 protein: CASSTWDSSLQFF. CDR3 DNA sequence: TGTGCCAGTAGTACCTGGGACAGCAGTCTGCAGTTCTTC.

The gene calls are TRBV7-8 and TRBJ1-6, with D unresolved. Germline lookup yields CDR1 SGHVS and CDR2 FQNEAQ. Trimming cost V 2 bases and J 9 bases, with 5 bases left between them. CDR3 length: 12 amino acids. DNA for the CDR3: TGTGCCAGCAGCTTAAAAGGTTCACCCCTCCACTTT. This translates into CASSLKGSPLHF.

V is TRBV4-1 and J is TRBJ2-3, with TRBD2 matching 8 bases. Germline values: CDR1 MGHRA, CDR2 YSYEKL. This CDR3 contains 17 residues. Trimming cost V 0 bases and J 5 bases; bases outside gene matches: 10. The CDR3 region has the DNA TGCGCCAGCAGCCAAGAGCGGGGGGCTGGCGAGGGAGATACGCAGTATTTT. Amino acids: CASSQERGAGEGDTQYF.

Note on this clone: The missing conserved phenylalanine or tryptophan at the end of this CDR3 makes a read error likely. The limits of the CDR3 on the DNA are not certain, so only TCRdb's listed CDR3 is given. V is TRBV15 and J is TRBJ1-1. The CDR3 is 9 amino acids in total, end residues counted. In germline, CDR1 is LNHNV, CDR2 YYDKDF (reference sequence). The CDR3 region is CATSRPGAI.

The chain uses TRBV5-4 and TRBJ1-2; D is undetermined. CDR1 and CDR2 (germline): SGHNT, YYREEE (reference sequence). The CDR3 is made up of 15 amino acids. Trimming removed 1 base from V and 0 bases from J, with 10 bases in between. CDR3 region: CASSLSSSPNYGYTF. In DNA, the CDR3 is TGTGCCAGCAGCTTGTCGTCAAGCCCTAACTATGGCTACACCTTC.

This chain links TRBV28 with TRBJ1-6; 8 bases are a match to TRBD1. The CDR3 is 16 amino acids. The J segment lost 8 bases and the V segment lost 6 bases, leaving 12 bases of the junction unmatched. Germline assignment: CDR1 MDHEN and CDR2 SYDVKM. CDR3 in amino acids: CASRPRDRPAYSPLHF. CDR3 DNA sequence: TGTGCCAGCAGGCCCAGGGACAGGCCAGCTTATTCACCCCTCCACTTT.

This chain links TRBV9 with TRBJ2-3, with D perhaps matching TRBD1 (6 bases). Looked up from germline, CDR1 is SGDLS and CDR2 is YYNGEE. Trimming took off 0 bases at V and 1 base at J, with 9 bases between the two ends. The CDR3 totals 15 residues. The CDR3 loop is CASSVGRGGTDTQYF. The CDR3 DNA reads as TGTGCCAGCAGCGTAGGCAGGGGCGGCACAGATACGCAGTATTTT.

The chain employs TRBV6-2 or TRBV6-3 and TRBJ1-1; D remains ambiguous. V lost 6 bases and J lost 1, with 18 bases in between. CDR3 length equals 16 residues. Germline V gives CDR1 MNHEY, CDR2 SVGEGT. CDR3 residues: CASSPNLGRGNTEAFF. The CDR3 bases are TGTGCCAGCAGCCCTAACCTCGGGCGGGGGAACACTGAAGCTTTCTTT.